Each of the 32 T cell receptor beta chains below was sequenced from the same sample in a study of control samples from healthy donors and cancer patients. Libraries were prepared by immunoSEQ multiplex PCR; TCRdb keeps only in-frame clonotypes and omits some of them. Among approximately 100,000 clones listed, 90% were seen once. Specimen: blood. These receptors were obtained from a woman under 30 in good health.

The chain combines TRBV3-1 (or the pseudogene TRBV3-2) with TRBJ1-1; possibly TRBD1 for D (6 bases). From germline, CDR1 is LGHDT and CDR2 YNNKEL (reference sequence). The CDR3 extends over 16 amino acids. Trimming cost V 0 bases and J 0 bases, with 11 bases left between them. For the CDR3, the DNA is TGTGCCAGCAGCCAAGAAGAGGGGGGAGTGAACACTGAAGCTTTCTTT. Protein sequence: CASSQEEGGVNTEAFF.

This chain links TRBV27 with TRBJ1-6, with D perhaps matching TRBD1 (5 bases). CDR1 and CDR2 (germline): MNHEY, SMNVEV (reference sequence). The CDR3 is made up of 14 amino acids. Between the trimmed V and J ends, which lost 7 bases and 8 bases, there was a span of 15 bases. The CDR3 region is CASTLGGGYSPLHF. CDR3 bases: TGTGCCAGCACCCTGGGGGGGGGTTATTCACCCCTCCACTTT.

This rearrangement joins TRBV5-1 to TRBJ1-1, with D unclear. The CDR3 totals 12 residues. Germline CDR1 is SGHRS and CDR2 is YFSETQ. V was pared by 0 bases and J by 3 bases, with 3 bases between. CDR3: CASSLADTEAFF. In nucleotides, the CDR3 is TGCGCCAGCAGCTTGGCGGACACTGAAGCTTTCTTT.

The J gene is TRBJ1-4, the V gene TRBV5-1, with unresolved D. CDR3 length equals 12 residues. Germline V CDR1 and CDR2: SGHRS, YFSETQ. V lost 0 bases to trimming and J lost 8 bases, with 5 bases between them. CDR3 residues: CASSLAGEKLFF. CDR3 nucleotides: TGCGCCAGCAGCTTGGCCGGAGAAAAACTGTTTTTT.

The CDR3 DNA reads as TGTGCCATCAGGGACGGAAACACTGAAGCTTTCTTT. It encodes CAIRDGNTEAFF. The chain carries TRBV10-3 and TRBJ1-1; D unclear. CDR1 ENHRY and CDR2 SYGVKD come from the germline V gene. This CDR3 contains 12 residues. V dropped 6 bases and J dropped 2 bases, with 7 bases sitting between them.

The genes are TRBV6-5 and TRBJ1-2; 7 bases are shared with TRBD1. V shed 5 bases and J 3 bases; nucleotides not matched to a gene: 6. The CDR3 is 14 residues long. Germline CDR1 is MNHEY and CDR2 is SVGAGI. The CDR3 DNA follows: TGTGCCAGCAGTCCGACAGGGAGGTACTATGGCTACACCTTC. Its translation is CASSPTGRYYGYTF.

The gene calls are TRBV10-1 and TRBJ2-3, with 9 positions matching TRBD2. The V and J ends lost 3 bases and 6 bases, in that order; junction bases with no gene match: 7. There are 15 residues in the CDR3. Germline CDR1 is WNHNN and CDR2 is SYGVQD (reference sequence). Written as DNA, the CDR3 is TGCGCCAGCAGTGAAATAGCGGGGGTCTCTGATACGCAGTATTTT. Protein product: CASSEIAGVSDTQYF.

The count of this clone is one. CDR3 protein: CASSEAAGWNTEAFF. Here the CDR3 DNA reads TGTGCCAGCAGTGAAGCAGCAGGCTGGAACACTGAAGCTTTCTTT. V gene TRBV2 combines with J gene TRBJ1-1; no clear D. The CDR3 length is 15 residues. Germline assignment: CDR1 SNHLY and CDR2 FYNNEI. Deletions cut 0 bases from V and 1 base from J, with 9 bases between.

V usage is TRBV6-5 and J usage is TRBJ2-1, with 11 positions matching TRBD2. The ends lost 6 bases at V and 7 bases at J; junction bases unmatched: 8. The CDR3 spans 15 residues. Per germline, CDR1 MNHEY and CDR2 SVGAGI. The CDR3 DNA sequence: TGTGCCAGCAGAATAGCGGGGGGGCTCTATAATGAGCAGTTCTTC. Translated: CASRIAGGLYNEQFF.

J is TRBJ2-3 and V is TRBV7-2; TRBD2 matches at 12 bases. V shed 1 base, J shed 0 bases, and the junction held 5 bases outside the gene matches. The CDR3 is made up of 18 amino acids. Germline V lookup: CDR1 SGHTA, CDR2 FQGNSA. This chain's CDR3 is CASSLGLAGGQSTDTQYF. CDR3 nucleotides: TGTGCCAGCAGCTTAGGCCTAGCGGGGGGGCAGAGCACAGATACGCAGTATTTT.

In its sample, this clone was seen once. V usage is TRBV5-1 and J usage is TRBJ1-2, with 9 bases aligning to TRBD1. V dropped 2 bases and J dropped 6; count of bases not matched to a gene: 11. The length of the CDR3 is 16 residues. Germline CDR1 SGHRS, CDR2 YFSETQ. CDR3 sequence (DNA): TGCGCCAGCAGCTTAGCTCGACAGGGGGGGAACCATGGCTACACCTTC. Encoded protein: CASSLARQGGNHGYTF.

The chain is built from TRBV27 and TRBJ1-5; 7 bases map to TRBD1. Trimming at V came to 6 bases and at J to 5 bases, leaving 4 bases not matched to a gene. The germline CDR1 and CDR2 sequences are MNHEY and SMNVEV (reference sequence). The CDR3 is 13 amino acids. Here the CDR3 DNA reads TGTGCCAGCAGCCGGGACAGCGATCAGCCCCAGCATTTT. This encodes CASSRDSDQPQHF.

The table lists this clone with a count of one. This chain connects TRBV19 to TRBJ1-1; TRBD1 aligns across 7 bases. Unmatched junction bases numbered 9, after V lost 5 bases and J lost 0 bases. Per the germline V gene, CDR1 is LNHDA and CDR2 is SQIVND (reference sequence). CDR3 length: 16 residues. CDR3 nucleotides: TGTGCCAGTAGTCTCCGACAGGGCGTGGTGAACACTGAAGCTTTCTTT. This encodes CASSLRQGVVNTEAFF.

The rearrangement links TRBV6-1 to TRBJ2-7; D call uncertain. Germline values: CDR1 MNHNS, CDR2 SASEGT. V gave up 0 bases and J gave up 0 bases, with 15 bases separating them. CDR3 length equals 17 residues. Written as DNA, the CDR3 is TGTGCCAGCAGTGAAGCTCCCGTGCAGGTAACCTCCTACGAGCAGTACTTC. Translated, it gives CASSEAPVQVTSYEQYF.

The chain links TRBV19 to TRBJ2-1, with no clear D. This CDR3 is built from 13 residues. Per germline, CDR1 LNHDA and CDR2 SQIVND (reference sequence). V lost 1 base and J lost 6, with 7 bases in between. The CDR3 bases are TGTGCCAGTAGTATAGGGCTGGGCAATGAGCAGTTCTTC. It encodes CASSIGLGNEQFF. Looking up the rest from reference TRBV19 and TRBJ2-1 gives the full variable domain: DGGITQSPKYLFRKEGQNVTLSCEQNLNHDAMYWYRQDPGQGLRLIYYSQIVNDFQKGDIAEGYSVSREKKESFPLTVTSAQKNPTAFYLCASSIGLGNEQFFGPGTRLTVL.

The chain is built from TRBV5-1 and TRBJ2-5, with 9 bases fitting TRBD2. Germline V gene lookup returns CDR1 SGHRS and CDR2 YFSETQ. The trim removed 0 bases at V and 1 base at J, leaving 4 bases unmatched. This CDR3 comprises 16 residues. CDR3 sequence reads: CASSLGLAASQETQYF. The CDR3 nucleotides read TGCGCCAGCAGCTTGGGACTAGCGGCTTCCCAAGAGACCCAGTACTTC.

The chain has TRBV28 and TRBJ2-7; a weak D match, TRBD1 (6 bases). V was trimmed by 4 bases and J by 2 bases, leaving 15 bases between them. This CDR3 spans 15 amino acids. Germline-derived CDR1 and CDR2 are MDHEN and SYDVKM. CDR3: CASSWGWGQAYEQYF. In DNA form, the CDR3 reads TGTGCCAGCAGTTGGGGGTGGGGGCAGGCCTACGAGCAGTACTTC.

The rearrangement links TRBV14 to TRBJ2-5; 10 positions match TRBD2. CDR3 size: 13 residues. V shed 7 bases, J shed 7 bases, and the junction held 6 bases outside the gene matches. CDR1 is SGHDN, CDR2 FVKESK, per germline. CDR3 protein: CASNLQRGGTQYF. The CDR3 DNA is TGTGCCAGCAACCTACAGCGGGGGGGGACCCAGTACTTC.

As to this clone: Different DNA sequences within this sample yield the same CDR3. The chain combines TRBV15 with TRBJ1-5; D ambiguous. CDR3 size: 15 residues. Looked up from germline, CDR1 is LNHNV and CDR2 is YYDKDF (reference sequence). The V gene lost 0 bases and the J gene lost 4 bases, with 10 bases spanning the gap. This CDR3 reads CATSRDRGVNQPQHF. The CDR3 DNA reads TGTGCCACCAGCAGAGATCGGGGAGTTAATCAGCCCCAGCATTTT. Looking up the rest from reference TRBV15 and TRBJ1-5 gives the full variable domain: DAMVIQNPRYQVTQFGKPVTLSCSQTLNHNVMYWYQQKSSQAPKLLFHYYDKDFNNEADTPDNFQSRRPNTSFCFLDIRSPGLGDTAMYLCATSRDRGVNQPQHFGDGTRLSIL.

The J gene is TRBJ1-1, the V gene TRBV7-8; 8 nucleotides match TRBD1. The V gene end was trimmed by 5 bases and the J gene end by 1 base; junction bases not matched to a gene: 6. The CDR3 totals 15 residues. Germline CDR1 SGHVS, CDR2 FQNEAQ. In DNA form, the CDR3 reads TGTGCCAGCAGCCTTGCAGACAGGGGGAACACTGAAGCTTTCTTT. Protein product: CASSLADRGNTEAFF.

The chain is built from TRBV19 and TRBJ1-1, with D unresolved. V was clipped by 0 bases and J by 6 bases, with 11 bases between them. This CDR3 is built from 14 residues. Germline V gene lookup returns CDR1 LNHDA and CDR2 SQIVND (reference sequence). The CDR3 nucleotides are TGTGCCAGTAGTATAGAACCGGGCCTCCCTGAAGCTTTCTTT. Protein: CASSIEPGLPEAFF.

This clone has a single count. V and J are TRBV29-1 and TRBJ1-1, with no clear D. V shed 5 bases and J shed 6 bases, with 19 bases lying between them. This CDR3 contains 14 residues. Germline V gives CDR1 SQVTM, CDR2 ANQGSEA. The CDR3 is CSVRFQDGRAEAFF. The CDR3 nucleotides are TGCAGCGTTAGATTTCAAGACGGTCGGGCTGAAGCTTTCTTT.

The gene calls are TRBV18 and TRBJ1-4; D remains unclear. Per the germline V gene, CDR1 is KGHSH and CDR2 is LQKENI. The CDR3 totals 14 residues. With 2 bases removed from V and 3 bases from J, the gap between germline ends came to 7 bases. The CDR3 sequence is CASSPIASNEKLFF. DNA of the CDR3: TGTGCCAGCTCACCAATAGCCTCTAATGAAAAACTGTTTTTT.

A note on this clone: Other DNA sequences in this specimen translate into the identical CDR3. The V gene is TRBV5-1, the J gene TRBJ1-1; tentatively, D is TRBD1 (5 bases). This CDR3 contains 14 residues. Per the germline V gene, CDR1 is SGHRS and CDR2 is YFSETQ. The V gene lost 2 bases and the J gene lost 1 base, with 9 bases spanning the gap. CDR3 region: CASSLMTANTEAFF. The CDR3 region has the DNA TGCGCCAGCAGCTTAATGACAGCGAACACTGAAGCTTTCTTT.

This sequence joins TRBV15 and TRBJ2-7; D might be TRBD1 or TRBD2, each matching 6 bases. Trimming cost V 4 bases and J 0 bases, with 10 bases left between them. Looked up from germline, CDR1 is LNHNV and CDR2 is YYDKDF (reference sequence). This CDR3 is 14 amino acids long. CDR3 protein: CATSIRGHSYEQYF. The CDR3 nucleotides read TGTGCCACCAGCATTCGGGGGCACTCCTACGAGCAGTACTTC.

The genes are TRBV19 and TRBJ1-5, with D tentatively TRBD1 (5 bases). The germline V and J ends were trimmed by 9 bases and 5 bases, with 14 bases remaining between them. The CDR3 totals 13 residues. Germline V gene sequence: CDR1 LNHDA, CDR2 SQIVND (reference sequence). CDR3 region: CASRDRGYQPQHF. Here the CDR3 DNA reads TGTGCCAGCCGGGACCGGGGATATCAGCCCCAGCATTTT.

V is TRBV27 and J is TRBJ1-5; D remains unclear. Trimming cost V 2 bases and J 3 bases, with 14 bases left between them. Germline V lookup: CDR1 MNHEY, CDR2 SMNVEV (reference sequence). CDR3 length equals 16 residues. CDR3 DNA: TGTGCCAGCAGTTTAGGGCGGTCGAGTGACAATCAGCCCCAGCATTTT. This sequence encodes CASSLGRSSDNQPQHF.

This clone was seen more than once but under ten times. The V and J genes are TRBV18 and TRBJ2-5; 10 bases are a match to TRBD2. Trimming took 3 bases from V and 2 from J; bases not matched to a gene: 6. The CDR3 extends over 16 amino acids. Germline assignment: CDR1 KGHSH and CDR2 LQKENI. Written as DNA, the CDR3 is TGTGCCAGCTCACCGAACATAGCGGGGGGTCAAGAGACCCAGTACTTC. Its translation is CASSPNIAGGQETQYF.

Here the CDR3 reads CASSAGQPQHF. In nucleotides, the CDR3 is TGTGCCAGCAGTGCCGGTCAGCCCCAGCATTTT. The rearrangement uses TRBV28 and TRBJ1-5; D call uncertain. This CDR3 has 11 residues. The ends were cut back, 5 bases at V and 6 bases at J, with 5 bases in the middle. Germline loops: CDR1 MDHEN, CDR2 SYDVKM.

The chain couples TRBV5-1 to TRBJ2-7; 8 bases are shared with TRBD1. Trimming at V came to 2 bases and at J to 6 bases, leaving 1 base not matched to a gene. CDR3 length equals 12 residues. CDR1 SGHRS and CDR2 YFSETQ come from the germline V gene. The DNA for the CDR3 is TGCGCCAGCAGCTTAGACAGGGGCGAGCAGTACTTC. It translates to CASSLDRGEQYF.

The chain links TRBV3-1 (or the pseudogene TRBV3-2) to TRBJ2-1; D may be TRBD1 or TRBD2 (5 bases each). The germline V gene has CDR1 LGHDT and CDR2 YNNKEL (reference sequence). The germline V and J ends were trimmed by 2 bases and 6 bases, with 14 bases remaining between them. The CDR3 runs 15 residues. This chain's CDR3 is CASSQRGTGGNEQFF. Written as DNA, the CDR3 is TGTGCCAGCAGCCAAAGGGGCACAGGAGGCAATGAGCAGTTCTTC.

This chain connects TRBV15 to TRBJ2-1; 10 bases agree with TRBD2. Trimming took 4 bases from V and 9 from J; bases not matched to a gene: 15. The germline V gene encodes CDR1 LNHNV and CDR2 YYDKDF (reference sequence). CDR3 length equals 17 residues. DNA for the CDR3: TGTGCCACCAGCATGGGACTAGCGTGGATGCCTGAGGGTGAGCAGTTCTTC. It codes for CATSMGLAWMPEGEQFF.